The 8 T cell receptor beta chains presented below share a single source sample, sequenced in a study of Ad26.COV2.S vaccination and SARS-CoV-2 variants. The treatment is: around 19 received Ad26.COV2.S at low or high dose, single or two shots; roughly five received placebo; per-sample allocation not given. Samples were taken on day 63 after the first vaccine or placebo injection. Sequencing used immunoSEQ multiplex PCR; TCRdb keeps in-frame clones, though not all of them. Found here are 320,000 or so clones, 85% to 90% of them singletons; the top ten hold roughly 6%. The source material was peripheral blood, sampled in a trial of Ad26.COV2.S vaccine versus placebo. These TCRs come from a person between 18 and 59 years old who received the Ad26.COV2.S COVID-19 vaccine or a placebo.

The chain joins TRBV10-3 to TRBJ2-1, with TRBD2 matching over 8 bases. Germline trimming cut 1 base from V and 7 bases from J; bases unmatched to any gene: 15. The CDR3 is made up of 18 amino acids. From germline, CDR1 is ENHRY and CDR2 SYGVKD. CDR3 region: CAISEYTLAVVERNEQFF. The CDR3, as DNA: TGTGCCATCAGTGAGTATACACTAGCGGTCGTTGAAAGAAATGAGCAGTTCTTC.

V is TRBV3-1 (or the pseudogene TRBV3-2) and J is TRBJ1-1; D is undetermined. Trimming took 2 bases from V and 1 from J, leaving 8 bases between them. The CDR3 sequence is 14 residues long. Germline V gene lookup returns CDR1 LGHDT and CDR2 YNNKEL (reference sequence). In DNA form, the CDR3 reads TGTGCCAGCAGCCAACGGGCGAAGAACACTGAAGCTTTCTTT. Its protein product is CASSQRAKNTEAFF.

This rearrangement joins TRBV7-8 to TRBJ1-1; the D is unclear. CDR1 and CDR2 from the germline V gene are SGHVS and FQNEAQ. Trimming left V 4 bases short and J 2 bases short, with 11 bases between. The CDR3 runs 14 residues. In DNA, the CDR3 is TGTGCCAGCAGCTCCTTAAGTAGCAACACTGAAGCTTTCTTT. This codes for CASSSLSSNTEAFF.

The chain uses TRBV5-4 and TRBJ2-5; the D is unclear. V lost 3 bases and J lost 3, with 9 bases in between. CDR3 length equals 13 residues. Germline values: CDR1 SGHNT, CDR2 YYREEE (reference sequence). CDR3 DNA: TGTGCCAGCAGCTACGACTGGAAAGAGACCCAGTACTTC. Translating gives CASSYDWKETQYF.

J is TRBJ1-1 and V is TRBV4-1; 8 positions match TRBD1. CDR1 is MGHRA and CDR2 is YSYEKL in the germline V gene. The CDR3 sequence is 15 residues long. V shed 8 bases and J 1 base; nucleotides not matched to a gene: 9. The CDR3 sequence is CASGPGTGTNTEAFF. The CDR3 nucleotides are TGCGCCAGCGGTCCCGGGACAGGTACGAACACTGAAGCTTTCTTT.

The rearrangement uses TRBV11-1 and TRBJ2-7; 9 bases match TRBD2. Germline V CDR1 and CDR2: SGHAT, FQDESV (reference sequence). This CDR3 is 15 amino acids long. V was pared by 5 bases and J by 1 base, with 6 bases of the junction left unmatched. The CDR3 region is CASSLTSGLSYEQYV. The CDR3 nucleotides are TGTGCCAGCAGCCTCACTAGCGGGCTATCCTACGAGCAGTACGTC.

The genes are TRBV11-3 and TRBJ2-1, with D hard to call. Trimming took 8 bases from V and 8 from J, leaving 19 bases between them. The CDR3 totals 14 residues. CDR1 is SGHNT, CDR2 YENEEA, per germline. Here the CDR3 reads CASRPAAVSHEQFF. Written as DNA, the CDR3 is TGTGCCAGCCGCCCGGCGGCGGTTAGTCATGAGCAGTTCTTC.

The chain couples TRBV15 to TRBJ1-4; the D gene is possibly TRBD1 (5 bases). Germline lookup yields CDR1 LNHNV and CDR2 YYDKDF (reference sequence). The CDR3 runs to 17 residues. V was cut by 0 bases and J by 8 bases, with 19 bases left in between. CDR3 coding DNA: TGTGCCACCAGCAGAGATCTCGGGGGAAGGGGAGAGGAAAAACTGTTTTTT. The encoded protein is CATSRDLGGRGEEKLFF.